A selection of T cell receptor beta chains follows, all from one sample in a study of T cell changes during pregnancy in multiple sclerosis. Repertoires were generated with immunoSEQ multiplex PCR, while TCRdb's copy carries only in-frame clones and drops some. Among about 55,000 clones, 93% were seen once, and the ten largest hold 3% to 4.5%. The sample was CD8+ T cells from peripheral blood mononuclear cells, taken in the second trimester of pregnancy. The receptors come from a female donor with multiple sclerosis, enrolled in a pregnancy study. The CDR3 runs from the conserved cysteine through the conserved F or W. D genes are given only for firm matches. Expanded clones are given a class, and other clones once, few, many or no size at all.

clone size | D gene | J gene | V gene | CDR3 protein | CDR3 DNA
. | . | TRBJ1-2 | TRBV4-2 | CASSQEGAQYGYTF | TGTGCCAGCAGCCAAGAGGGGGCGCAATATGGCTACACCTTC
. | . | TRBJ1-2 | TRBV2 | CASSEAPLSQSGYTF | TGTGCCAGCAGTGAAGCCCCCCTGTCACAATCTGGCTACACCTTC
. | . | TRBJ1-4 | TRBV19 | CASSPLPMRSEKLFF | TGTGCCAGTAGTCCCCTTCCGATGCGTAGCGAAAAACTGTTTTTT
. | . | TRBJ2-1 | TRBV5-5 | CASSLEGVAYNEQFF | TGTGCCAGCAGCTTGGAGGGGGTTGCGTACAATGAGCAGTTCTTC
. | . | TRBJ2-7 | TRBV5-1 | CASSLAGTYEQYF | TGCGCCAGCAGCTTGGCGGGGACCTACGAGCAGTACTTC
. | . | TRBJ1-6 | TRBV15 | CATSRLRSYNSPLHF | TGTGCCACCAGCAGACTACGCTCCTATAATTCACCCCTCCACTTT
. | . | TRBJ1-3 | TRBV30 | CAWSVGDSGNTIYF | TGTGCCTGGAGTGTCGGTGACTCTGGAAACACCATATATTTT
. | TRBD2 | TRBJ2-1 | TRBV11-3 | CASSLGASSGRADEQFF | TGTGCCAGCAGCTTAGGTGCCTCTAGCGGGAGGGCCGATGAGCAGTTCTTC
. | . | TRBJ2-1 | TRBV7-3 | CASSLLAGGMNEQFF | TGTGCCAGCAGCTTACTAGCCGGGGGTATGAATGAGCAGTTCTTC
. | TRBD1 | TRBJ1-1 | TRBV27 | CASNNRGVNTEAFF | TGTGCCAGCAACAACAGGGGTGTAAACACTGAAGCTTTCTTT
. | . | TRBJ1-2 | TRBV5-4 | CASIRGGLDYGYTF | TGTGCCAGTATCAGGGGAGGGCTTGACTATGGCTACACCTTC
. | . | TRBJ2-6 | TRBV5-4 | CASSRAGGRSGANVLTF | TGTGCCAGCAGCCGGGCCGGGGGGCGCTCTGGGGCCAACGTCCTGACTTTC
once | . | TRBJ2-2 | TRBV14 | CASSPQGTGELFF | TGTGCCAGCAGCCCTCAGGGCACCGGGGAGCTGTTTTTT
. | TRBD1 | TRBJ2-7 | TRBV7-9 | CASSSAGTGTPYEQYF | TGTGCCAGCAGCTCCGCCGGGACAGGGACCCCCTACGAGCAGTACTTC
. | . | TRBJ1-2 | TRBV6-6 | CASSYSAGDLYGYTF | TGTGCCAGCAGTTACTCGGCAGGGGACCTTTATGGCTACACCTTC
. | . | TRBJ2-1 | TRBV27 | CASNRENHNEQFF | TGTGCCAGCAACAGGGAGAATCACAATGAGCAGTTCTTC
. | . | TRBJ2-7 | TRBV27 | CASRPRGSSYEQYF | TGTGCCAGCAGGCCCCGGGGTTCCAGTTACGAGCAGTACTTC
. | . | TRBJ2-1 | TRBV27 | CASSFYARSSYNEQFF | TGTGCCAGCAGTTTTTATGCCCGGAGCTCCTACAATGAGCAGTTCTTC
. | TRBD1 | TRBJ2-7 | TRBV27 | CASSLARQGTYEQYF | TGTGCCAGCAGTTTGGCAAGACAGGGGACCTACGAGCAGTACTTC
. | . | TRBJ2-7 | TRBV29-1 | CSVEQEYEQYF | TGCAGCGTTGAACAAGAGTACGAGCAGTACTTC
. | . | TRBJ1-5 | TRBV9 | CASSVAHSRREDQPQHF | TGTGCCAGCAGCGTAGCTCATAGCCGACGGGAAGATCAGCCCCAGCATTTT
. | TRBD1 | TRBJ2-7 | TRBV7-6 | CASSFRDGTGSYEQYF | TGTGCCAGCAGCTTTCGCGACGGGACAGGCTCCTACGAGCAGTACTTC
. | TRBD1 | TRBJ2-7 | TRBV5-4 | CASSPSGQGSYEQYF | TGTGCCAGCAGCCCTTCGGGACAGGGAAGCTACGAGCAGTACTTC
. | . | TRBJ2-2 | TRBV28 | CASRSGLANTGELFF | TGTGCCAGCAGATCAGGGTTAGCGAACACCGGGGAGCTGTTTTTT
. | TRBD1 | TRBJ2-2 | TRBV5-6 | CASSLGQGAGELFF | TGTGCCAGCAGCTTGGGACAGGGGGCCGGGGAGCTGTTTTTT
. | . | TRBJ2-5 | TRBV30 | CAWGIGGNQETQYF | TGTGCCTGGGGGATAGGGGGAAATCAAGAGACCCAGTACTTC
. | . | TRBJ2-1 | TRBV9 | CASSVVTGYNEQFF | TGTGCCAGCAGCGTAGTAACGGGGTACAATGAGCAGTTCTTC
. | TRBD1 | TRBJ1-1 | TRBV28 | CASSPRGEAFF | TGTGCCAGCAGTCCCAGGGGGGAAGCTTTCTTT
. | TRBD1 | TRBJ1-3 | TRBV13 | CASSPGGNSGNTIYF | TGTGCCAGCAGCCCAGGGGGCAACTCTGGAAACACCATATATTTT
. | . | TRBJ2-2 | TRBV27 | CASSAWGHGTGELFF | TGTGCCAGCAGTGCGTGGGGGCATGGCACCGGGGAGCTGTTTTTT
. | . | TRBJ2-1 | TRBV20-1 | CSASTAWEQFF | TGCAGTGCTTCGACAGCCTGGGAGCAGTTCTTC
. | . | TRBJ2-7 | TRBV5-1 | CASSRERGAGYEQYF | TGCGCCAGCAGCCGGGAGAGAGGGGCGGGCTACGAGCAGTACTTC
. | . | TRBJ2-3 | TRBV6-1 | CASSDTRLDTQYF | TGTGCCAGCAGTGATACTAGATTGGATACGCAGTATTTT
. | TRBD2 | TRBJ2-1 | TRBV7-9 | CASSPTNGGLVNEQFF | TGTGCCAGCAGTCCGACAAATGGGGGACTAGTGAATGAGCAGTTCTTC
. | . | TRBJ1-2 | TRBV7-7 | CASSSQGPDYGYTF | TGTGCCAGCAGCTCCCAGGGGCCGGACTATGGCTACACCTTC
. | . | TRBJ2-2 | TRBV27 | CASIQRTGAGGELFF | TGTGCCAGCATCCAGAGGACGGGAGCAGGCGGGGAGCTGTTTTTT
few | TRBD1 | TRBJ1-1 | TRBV7-9 | CASSSRDRGTEAFF | TGTGCCAGCAGCTCCCGGGACAGGGGCACTGAAGCTTTCTTT